This T cell receptor (beta chain) was identified during a study of T cell repertoires in cytomegalovirus infection. Across the whole study: Both recently identified HLA-C-restricted and well-studied HLA-B-restricted CMV epitopes were used in the study. The public TCR beta signatures pointed to both CMV infection and matching HLA type.

Points from the study as a whole: In two of eight donors, the top clonotype was HLA-C-restricted CMV-specific. Carriage of CMV together with the relevant HLA was identifiable through cumulative public TCR beta family frequency.

Germline lookup yields CDR1 DFQATT and CDR2 SNEGSKA (reference sequence). This CDR3 has 12 residues. The ends were cut back, 6 bases at V and 6 bases at J, with 15 bases in the middle. TCRdb ran MiXCR on the reads and lists one entry per CDR3 protein. The sample lists roughly 920,000 distinct CDR3 sequences; around 30% were seen once. About this clonotype itself: Its antigen is unidentified.

Sample: cultured CD8+ T cells from PBMCs, taken from culture after CMV antigen stimulation. This sequence originates from a human donor in good health (CMV status not recorded). Some clones in this sample may be carry-over from other donors' samples. The chain uses TRBV20-1 and TRBJ2-7; D remains ambiguous. CDR3 in amino acids: CSARIRSGEQYV. CDR3 DNA: TGCAGTGCACGTATAAGGTCTGGCGAGCAGTACGTC.